A single sample gave rise to the 18 T cell receptor beta chains below, sequenced in a study of long-term antiretroviral therapy in people with HIV. Survey-level resolution applied to immunoSEQ assay v3.0. Only in-frame clones appear in the TCRdb table, and some are missing; sequencing was by immunoSEQ multiplex PCR. The sample shows some 11,000 clones, approximately 83% of them seen only once. Sequencing was performed on unsorted PBMCs, taken 3.4 years after starting antiretroviral therapy. Source of these receptors: a man aged 35 to 55 with HIV.

The chain employs TRBV11-2 and TRBJ2-6; TRBD1 is a possible D gene (6 bases). Germline CDR1 is SGHAT and CDR2 is FQNNGV. CDR3 size: 18 residues. V was cut by 3 bases and J by 0 bases, with 15 bases left in between. CDR3 sequence: CASSLSRVRGSGANVLTF. The CDR3 DNA sequence: TGTGCCAGCAGCTTGAGCCGCGTCAGGGGCTCTGGGGCCAACGTCCTGACTTTC.

In this sample, this clone turned up once. The J gene is TRBJ2-3, the V gene TRBV30; D might be TRBD2 (5 bases). V lost 3 bases to trimming and J lost 1 base, with 8 bases between them. The CDR3 has 13 amino acids. Germline V CDR1 and CDR2: GTSNPN, SVGIG (reference sequence). CDR3 nucleotides: TGTGCCTGGAGAATCGGGGGCACAGATACGCAGTATTTT. This gives the protein CAWRIGGTDTQYF.

The chain recombines TRBV6-1 with TRBJ1-3; 7 nucleotides agree with TRBD1. Germline V gene data show CDR1 as MNHNS and CDR2 as SASEGT. The CDR3 runs 13 residues. Trimming at V came to 10 bases and at J to 7 bases, leaving 10 bases not matched to a gene. The CDR3 sequence: CATMTGNGNTIYF. The CDR3 region has the DNA TGTGCCACCATGACAGGGAATGGGAACACCATATATTTT.

CDR3 nucleotides: TGCGCCAGCAGTCCTACGGGGTTCACTGGAAACACCATATATTTT. Translation: CASSPTGFTGNTIYF. The rearrangement joins TRBV5-1 to TRBJ1-3; D unclear. The CDR3 extends over 15 amino acids. V shed 5 bases and J shed 2 bases, with 14 bases lying between them. Germline V CDR1 and CDR2: SGHRS, YFSETQ.

V gene TRBV27 combines with J gene TRBJ1-4, with a weak D call TRBD1 (5 bases). With 2 bases removed from V and 6 bases from J, the gap between germline ends came to 16 bases. This CDR3 contains 16 residues. Germline values: CDR1 MNHEY, CDR2 SMNVEV (reference sequence). The CDR3: CASSLGATQGYEKLFF. The DNA for the CDR3 is TGTGCCAGCAGTTTAGGGGCTACGCAGGGTTATGAAAAACTGTTTTTT.

As for this clone: The identical CDR3 is also encoded by other nucleotide sequences in the sample. The rearrangement joins TRBV5-1 to TRBJ2-2, with D unclear. The CDR3 extends over 12 amino acids. CDR1 is SGHRS, CDR2 YFSETQ, per germline. V lost 4 bases and J lost 2, with 3 bases in between. The CDR3 DNA reads TGCGCCAGCAGCCTCAACACCGGGGAGCTGTTTTTT. Protein product: CASSLNTGELFF.

The rearrangement uses TRBV7-9 and TRBJ2-3; TRBD2 aligns across 8 bases. V dropped 4 bases and J dropped 2; count of bases not matched to a gene: 11. CDR3 size: 17 residues. Germline-derived CDR1 and CDR2 are SEHNR and FQNEAQ (reference sequence). The CDR3: CASSSPSGSFLTDTQYF. As DNA, the CDR3 is TGTGCCAGCAGCTCCCCGAGCGGGAGTTTCCTCACAGATACGCAGTATTTT.

CDR3 DNA: TGTGCCAGCAGCTTAGTTCGGGACACCTACGAGCAGTACTTC. It specifies CASSLVRDTYEQYF. V gene TRBV7-8 combines with J gene TRBJ2-7; D may be TRBD1 (6 bases). CDR1 and CDR2 (germline): SGHVS, FQNEAQ. This CDR3 spans 14 amino acids. The ends were cut back, 1 base at V and 2 bases at J, with 9 bases in the middle.

V gene TRBV5-6 combines with J gene TRBJ2-7; weak D call: TRBD2 (5 bases). The CDR3 has 16 residues. The V gene lost 4 bases and the J gene lost 0 bases, with 17 bases spanning the gap. The germline V gene encodes CDR1 SGHDT and CDR2 YYEEEE. The CDR3 spells CASSPEASRVSYEQYF. CDR3 sequence (DNA): TGTGCCAGCAGCCCGGAGGCCTCTAGGGTCTCCTACGAGCAGTACTTC. Full variable domain (outside the CDR3, taken from reference TRBV5-6 and TRBJ2-7): DAGVTQSPTHLIKTRGQQVTLRCSPKSGHDTVSWYQQALGQGPQFIFQYYEEEERQRGNFPDRFSGHQFPNYSSELNVNALLLGDSALYLCASSPEASRVSYEQYFGPGTRLTVT.

This sequence joins TRBV11-1 and TRBJ1-1, with D possibly TRBD1 on 5 matching bases. The V gene lost 4 bases and the J gene lost 6 bases, with 15 bases spanning the gap. CDR3 size: 14 residues. Germline V CDR1 and CDR2: SGHAT, FQDESV (reference sequence). The CDR3 coding sequence is TGTGCCAGCAGCTCCCGGGAAGGGGCGGCTGAAGCTTTCTTT. Residues: CASSSREGAAEAFF.

This rearrangement joins TRBV5-4 to TRBJ1-4; maybe TRBD1 (5 bases). This CDR3 has 15 residues. V was cut by 4 bases and J by 0 bases, with 10 bases left in between. Germline V gives CDR1 SGHNT, CDR2 YYREEE (reference sequence). CDR3 DNA: TGTGCCAGCAGCCGTGCGGGGGCAACTAATGAAAAACTGTTTTTT. Residues: CASSRAGATNEKLFF.

This clone was observed once. For the CDR3, the DNA is TGTGCCAGCAGTCTAGCGGGTTCGAAAAGCTCCTACAATGAGCAGTTCTTC. Translating gives CASSLAGSKSSYNEQFF. The J gene is TRBJ2-1, the V gene TRBV7-3; 8 positions agree with TRBD2. The germline V gene encodes CDR1 SGHTA and CDR2 FQGTGA. V lost 6 bases and J lost 0; bases outside the gene matches: 10. CDR3 size: 17 residues. Filled out from reference TRBV7-3 and TRBJ2-1, the complete variable domain reads GAGVSQTPSNKVTEKGKYVELRCDPISGHTALYWYRQSLGQGPEFLIYFQGTGAADDSGLPNDRFFAVRPEGSVSTLKIQRTERGDSAVYLCASSLAGSKSSYNEQFFGPGTRLTVL.

This chain uses TRBV7-2 with TRBJ2-3; 7 positions agree with TRBD2. The CDR3 runs 15 residues. Germline lookup yields CDR1 SGHTA and CDR2 FQGNSA. Trimming cost V 0 bases and J 2 bases; bases outside gene matches: 2. The CDR3: CASSLAGGPTDTQYF. The CDR3 coding sequence is TGTGCCAGCAGCTTAGCGGGAGGGCCCACAGATACGCAGTATTTT.

The CDR3 DNA reads TGTGCCAGCAGCTTAGTCTCGGGGGAGAGCTCCTACGAGCAGTACTTC. This sequence encodes CASSLVSGESSYEQYF. The rearrangement joins TRBV7-2 to TRBJ2-7; a weak D match, TRBD2 (6 bases). The V end was cut by 1 base, the J end by 0 bases, with 13 bases between. Germline lookup yields CDR1 SGHTA and CDR2 FQGNSA. The CDR3 has 16 residues. The whole variable domain, remainder taken from reference TRBV7-2 and TRBJ2-7, is GAGVSQSPSNKVTEKGKDVELRCDPISGHTALYWYRQSLGQGLEFLIYFQGNSAPDKSGLPSDRFSAERTGGSVSTLTIQRTQQEDSAVYLCASSLVSGESSYEQYFGPGTRLTVT.

This clone was recorded once. The chain has TRBV6-1 and TRBJ2-1, with 7 bases that match TRBD2. The CDR3 is made up of 11 amino acids. In germline, CDR1 is MNHNS, CDR2 SASEGT. Trimming cost V 4 bases and J 10 bases; bases outside gene matches: 1. The CDR3 coding sequence is TGTGCCAGCAGTGGGACTAGAGAGCAGTTCTTC. It encodes CASSGTREQFF.

The J gene is TRBJ2-4, the V gene TRBV28, with 13 bases that match TRBD2. The CDR3 covers 15 residues. Trimming took 6 bases from V and 6 from J; bases not matched to a gene: 5. The V gene's germline CDR1 is MDHEN and CDR2 SYDVKM. CDR3 DNA: TGTGCCAGCAGCGGGACTAGCGGGGATAGAAACATTCAGTACTTC. Its protein product is CASSGTSGDRNIQYF. Based on the CDR3 plus reference TRBV28 and TRBJ2-4, the full variable domain is DVKVTQSSRYLVKRTGEKVFLECVQDMDHENMFWYRQDPGLGLRLIYFSYDVKMKEKGDIPEGYSVSREKKERFSLILESASTNQTSMYLCASSGTSGDRNIQYFGAGTRLSVL.

The chain uses TRBV7-6 and TRBJ1-4; 10 positions match TRBD1. The CDR3 loop spans 14 amino acids. Germline V gives CDR1 SGHVS, CDR2 FNYEAQ. The junction had 11 bases not matched to a gene; V was cut back by 7 bases and J by 12 bases. CDR3 bases: TGTGCCAGCACCGAGACAGGGGGCCTCGCGGAACTGTTTTTT. Protein product: CASTETGGLAELFF.

The chain combines TRBV28 with TRBJ2-7; the D gene is possibly TRBD2 (5 bases). This CDR3 contains 15 residues. V lost 5 bases, J lost 0 bases, and 14 bases lay in between. Looked up from germline, CDR1 is MDHEN and CDR2 is SYDVKM. CDR3 coding DNA: TGTGCCAGCAGTACCCCACTGGGGAGCTCCTACGAGCAGTACTTC. This gives the protein CASSTPLGSSYEQYF.